This TCR beta chain is from a study of regulatory dendritic cells for organ transplantation. General observations from the study: Between individuals, the alloreactive memory CD8+ T cell pool differed considerably. Among resting subsets, memory CD8+ cells contained the most alloreactive clonotypes. Naive CD4+ and CD8+ repertoires were highly diverse; memory CD8+ was most oligoclonal.

This CDR3 is built from 16 residues. V was cut by 3 bases and J by 5 bases, with 20 bases left in between. The V gene's germline CDR1 is MNHEY and CDR2 SMNVEV (reference sequence). Sequencing was performed with immunoSEQ multiplex PCR; in TCRdb, only in-frame clones are kept and a portion is missing. Of fewer than 50,000 clones listed, 80% to 95% are singletons. This clone was seen a single time. The target antigen is unknown. The sample was naive CD8+ T cells from blood. Subset specified: CD45RA+ naive T cells. The rearrangement uses TRBV27 and TRBJ2-7, with D perhaps TRBD1 (6 bases). The source is a human donor in good health. In DNA, the CDR3 is TGTGCCAGCAGTTTCGGGATGACAGGTCCCCTCCACGAGCAGTACTTC. Its translation is CASSFGMTGPLHEQYF.